The rows below give T cell receptor beta chains drawn from one sample of a study of T cell changes during pregnancy in multiple sclerosis. Sequencing was performed with immunoSEQ multiplex PCR; in TCRdb, only in-frame clones are kept and a portion is missing. Here the sample spans approximately 29,000 clones, under 95% being singletons. Sequencing used CD8+ T cells from peripheral blood mononuclear cells, obtained before pregnancy. The receptors originated from a female donor with multiple sclerosis, enrolled in a pregnancy study. Both conserved end residues are part of each CDR3. D genes are given only for firm matches. Clone size is not always given. Where it is, it says once, few, many or a class for expanded clones.

clone size | J gene | V gene | D gene | CDR3 DNA | CDR3 protein
. | TRBJ1-2 | TRBV29-1 | TRBD1 | TGCAGCGTCACAGGGGATGGTAACTATGGCTACACCTTC | CSVTGDGNYGYTF
. | TRBJ2-7 | TRBV19 | TRBD2 | TGTGCCAGTAAGGTAGCGGGAGGTTCCTACGAGCAGTACTTC | CASKVAGGSYEQYF
. | TRBJ2-7 | TRBV7-9 | . | TGTGCCAGCAGCACAGGGGGGGGCTGGTACTTC | CASSTGGGWYF
. | TRBJ2-7 | TRBV4-1 | TRBD1 | TGCGCCAGCAGCGTAAACCAGGGGGCTGGCTACGAGCAGTACTTC | CASSVNQGAGYEQYF
. | TRBJ2-5 | TRBV6-5 | TRBD2 | TGTGCCAGCAGAGGACTAGCGGGAGACCAAGAGACCCAGTACTTC | CASRGLAGDQETQYF
. | TRBJ2-1 | TRBV29-1 | TRBD2 | TGCAGCGTTCGACTAGCGGGAGCGGGCAATGAGCAGTTCTTC | CSVRLAGAGNEQFF
. | TRBJ2-1 | TRBV14 | . | TGTGCCAGCAGCCTAACGGGTGTCTACAATGAGCAGTTCTTC | CASSLTGVYNEQFF
. | TRBJ2-3 | TRBV9 | TRBD1 | TGTGCCAGCAGCCTAACCCCGACAGGGACAAGCACAGATACGCAGTATTTT | CASSLTPTGTSTDTQYF
. | TRBJ2-2 | TRBV9 | . | TGTGCCAGCAGCGTAGGAGGAACCGGGGAGCTGTTTTTT | CASSVGGTGELFF
. | TRBJ2-7 | TRBV30 | TRBD1 | TGTGCCTGGGGACAGGGGGCCACCTACGAGCAGTACTTC | CAWGQGATYEQYF
. | TRBJ2-7 | TRBV2 | . | TGTGCCAGCAGTCGAGCCTACGAGCAGTACTTC | CASSRAYEQYF
once | TRBJ1-2 | TRBV28 | TRBD1 | TGTGCCAGCAGTCCTACGGGGGACAGGGGAGGGAGTGGCTACACCTTC | CASSPTGDRGGSGYTF
. | TRBJ2-7 | TRBV4-3 | TRBD1 | TGCGCCAGCAGCCAAGATTTTGCCCGGACAGGGGCCTACGAGCAGTACTTC | CASSQDFARTGAYEQYF
. | TRBJ2-7 | TRBV11-2 | TRBD2 | TGTGCCAGCAGCTCCTATAGCGGGAACTACGAGCAGTACTTC | CASSSYSGNYEQYF
. | TRBJ2-7 | TRBV27 | TRBD2 | TGTGCCAGCAGTTTATCGTTCCTAGCGGGGTCCTACGAGCAGTACTTC | CASSLSFLAGSYEQYF
. | TRBJ2-7 | TRBV15 | TRBD1 | TGTGCCACCAGCCTTGACAGGGGTCGAGAGCAGTACTTC | CATSLDRGREQYF
. | TRBJ2-7 | TRBV29-1 | . | TGCAGCGTTGCCGTAGCGAACGAGCAGTACTTC | CSVAVANEQYF
. | TRBJ1-5 | TRBV7-9 | . | TGTGCCAGCAGCTCCGGGGGGTTTCAGCCCCAGCATTTT | CASSSGGFQPQHF
. | TRBJ2-3 | TRBV18 | . | TGTGCCAGCTCACCATCCCCGCGGGTTCCACTATTACTCACAGATACGCAGTATTTT | CASSPSPRVPLLLTDTQYF
. | TRBJ1-5 | TRBV19 | . | TGTGCCAGTAGTATAGGGGCGCTGCAGCCCCAGCATTTT | CASSIGALQPQHF
. | TRBJ2-7 | TRBV19 | TRBD2 | TGTGCCAGTAGTTTGATAGCGGGAGCCGAGCAGTACTTC | CASSLIAGAEQYF
. | TRBJ2-5 | TRBV4-3 | . | TGCGCCAGCAGCCAAGATCGATCGGGACAAGAGACCCAGTACTTC | CASSQDRSGQETQYF
once | TRBJ2-5 | TRBV28 | TRBD2 | TGTGCCAGCAGTTTATTAGGGCTAGCGGGAGGCCAAGAGACCCAGTACTTC | CASSLLGLAGGQETQYF
. | TRBJ1-4 | TRBV6-4 | TRBD1 | TGTGCCAGCAGTGACAACAGGGGCTCCGATGAAAAACTGTTTTTT | CASSDNRGSDEKLFF
once | TRBJ2-4 | TRBV7-8 | . | TGTGCCAGCAGCTTAGGTGCGTCCTTAGCCAAAAACATTCAGTACTTC | CASSLGASLAKNIQYF
. | TRBJ1-1 | TRBV7-9 | . | TGTGCCAGCAGCTTCGACAGCTTCATGAACACTGAAGCTTTCTTT | CASSFDSFMNTEAFF
. | TRBJ2-3 | TRBV13 | . | TGTGCCAGCAGCCAGGAGGGGGGGAGCACAGATACGCAGTATTTT | CASSQEGGSTDTQYF
. | TRBJ1-4 | TRBV4-2 | TRBD1 | TGTGCCAGCAGCCAACCAGGGGGCGATGAAAAACTGTTTTTT | CASSQPGGDEKLFF
once | TRBJ1-2 | TRBV4-3 | . | TGCGCCAGCAGCCAAGATTGGTGGCAAGACTATGGCTACACCTTC | CASSQDWWQDYGYTF
. | TRBJ2-2 | TRBV9 | TRBD1 | TGTGCCAGCAGCGTAGCTAGGACAGGGGATAGCGGGGAGCTGTTTTTT | CASSVARTGDSGELFF
. | TRBJ2-7 | TRBV6-6 | . | TGTGCCAGCAGTTACTCGATGGGCCAGAGCCAATACGAGCAGTACTTC | CASSYSMGQSQYEQYF
. | TRBJ2-5 | TRBV5-4 | TRBD1 | TGTGCCAGCAGCTTGTTGACAGGGCTCCTTGCGAGCCCAGAGACCCAGTACTTC | CASSLLTGLLASPETQYF
few | TRBJ1-3 | TRBV9 | . | TGTGCCAGCAGCGTAGGACAGGACTCTGGAAACACCATATATTTT | CASSVGQDSGNTIYF
. | TRBJ2-3 | TRBV9 | TRBD2 | TGTGCCAGCAGCGTAGCGGGGACTAGCGCAGATACGCAGTATTTT | CASSVAGTSADTQYF
. | TRBJ2-7 | TRBV4-2 | TRBD2 | TGTGCCAGCAGCCAAACTACTAGCGGGAGTAGGTACGAGCAGTACTTC | CASSQTTSGSRYEQYF
. | TRBJ1-1 | TRBV6-6 | TRBD1 | TGTGCCAGCAGCCGTACACAGGGGGCGAGTACTGAAGCTTTCTTT | CASSRTQGASTEAFF
. | TRBJ2-7 | TRBV28 | TRBD2 | TGTGCCAGCAGAGGGAGGGCCTCTCCCACCTCCTACGAGCAGTACTTC | CASRGRASPTSYEQYF
. | TRBJ2-7 | TRBV4-3 | TRBD2 | TGCGCCAGCAGCCAAGTGGCTAGCGGATCCTACGAGCAGTACTTC | CASSQVASGSYEQYF
. | TRBJ2-2 | TRBV7-7 | . | TGTGCTAGCAGCCAAAACACGCAGACCGGGGAGCTGTTTTTT | CASSQNTQTGELFF
. | TRBJ2-3 | TRBV28 | TRBD2 | TGTGCCAGCAGTTCTCTAACCGGGACTACGACAGATACGCAGTATTTT | CASSSLTGTTTDTQYF
. | TRBJ1-5 | TRBV4-2 | . | TGTGCCAGCAGCCAAGGGGGAGATCAGCCCCAGCATTTT | CASSQGGDQPQHF
. | TRBJ2-7 | TRBV7-9 | TRBD1 | TGTGCCAGCAGCTTCGGACGGACAGGGAACCACGAGCAGTACTTC | CASSFGRTGNHEQYF
. | TRBJ2-7 | TRBV11-2 | . | TGTGCCAGCAGCCCCCGTTGGGCCGATGGTTCCTACGAGCAGTACTTC | CASSPRWADGSYEQYF
. | TRBJ1-5 | TRBV23-1 | . | TGCGCCAGCACCCTCAACGGGGGGGAAAATCAGCCCCAGCATTTT | CASTLNGGENQPQHF